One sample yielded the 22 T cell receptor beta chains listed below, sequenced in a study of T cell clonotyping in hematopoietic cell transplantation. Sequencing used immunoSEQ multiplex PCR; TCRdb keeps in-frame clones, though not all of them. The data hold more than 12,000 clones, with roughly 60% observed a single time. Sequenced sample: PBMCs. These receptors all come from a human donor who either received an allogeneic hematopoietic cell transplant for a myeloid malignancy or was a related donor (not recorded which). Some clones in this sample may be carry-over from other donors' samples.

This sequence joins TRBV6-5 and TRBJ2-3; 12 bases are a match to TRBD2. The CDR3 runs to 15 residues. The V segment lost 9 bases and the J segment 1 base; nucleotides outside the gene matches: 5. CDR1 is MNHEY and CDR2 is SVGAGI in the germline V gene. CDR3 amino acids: CASTSGRSRTDTQYF. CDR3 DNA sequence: TGTGCCAGTACTAGCGGGAGGTCCCGCACAGATACGCAGTATTTT.

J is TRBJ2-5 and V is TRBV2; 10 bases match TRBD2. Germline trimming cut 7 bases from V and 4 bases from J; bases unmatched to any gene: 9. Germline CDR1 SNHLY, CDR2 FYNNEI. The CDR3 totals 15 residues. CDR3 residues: CASMGASGSGETQYF. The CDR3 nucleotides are TGTGCCAGCATGGGGGCTAGCGGGAGCGGAGAGACCCAGTACTTC.

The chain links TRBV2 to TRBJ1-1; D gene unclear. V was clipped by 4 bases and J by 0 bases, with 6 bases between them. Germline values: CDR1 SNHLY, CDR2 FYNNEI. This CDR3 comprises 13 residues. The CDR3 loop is CASSGRLNTEAFF. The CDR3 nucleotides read TGTGCCAGCAGTGGGCGGCTGAACACTGAAGCTTTCTTT.

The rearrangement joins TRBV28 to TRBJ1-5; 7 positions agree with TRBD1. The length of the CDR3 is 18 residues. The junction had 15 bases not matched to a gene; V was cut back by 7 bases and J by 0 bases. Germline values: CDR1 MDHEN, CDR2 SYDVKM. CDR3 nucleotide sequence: TGTGCCAGCATCACAGGGGATGGTGGAGCGTATAGCAATCAGCCCCAGCATTTT. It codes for CASITGDGGAYSNQPQHF.

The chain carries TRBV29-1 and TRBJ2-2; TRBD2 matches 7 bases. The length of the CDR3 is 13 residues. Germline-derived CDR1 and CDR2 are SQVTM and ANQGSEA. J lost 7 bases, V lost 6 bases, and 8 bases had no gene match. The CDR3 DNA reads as TGCAGCGTCCTTGGACTAGTGCTCGGGGAGCTGTTTTTT. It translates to CSVLGLVLGELFF.

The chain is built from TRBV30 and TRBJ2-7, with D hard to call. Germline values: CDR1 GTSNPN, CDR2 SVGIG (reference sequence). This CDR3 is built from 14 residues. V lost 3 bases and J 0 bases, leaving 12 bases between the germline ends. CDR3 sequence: CAWSPGRTSYEQYF. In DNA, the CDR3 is TGTGCCTGGAGCCCCGGACGGACCTCCTACGAGCAGTACTTC.

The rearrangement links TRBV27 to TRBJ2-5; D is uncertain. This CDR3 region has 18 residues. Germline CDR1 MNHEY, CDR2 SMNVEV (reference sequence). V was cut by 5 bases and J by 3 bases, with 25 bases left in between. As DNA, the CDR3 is TGTGCCAGCAGTCCCCGAGTTGTCATGTCACCCGTGGAAGAGACCCAGTACTTC. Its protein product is CASSPRVVMSPVEETQYF.

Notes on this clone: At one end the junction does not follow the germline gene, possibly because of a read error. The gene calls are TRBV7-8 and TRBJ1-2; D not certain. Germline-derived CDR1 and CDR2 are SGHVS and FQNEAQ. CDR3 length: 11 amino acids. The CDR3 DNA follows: TGTGCCAGCAGCTTAGCGCGGACCCTCGTGTTC. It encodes CASSLARTLVF.

This chain's CDR3 is CASSKKVGDVPDEQYF. CDR3 nucleotide sequence: TGTGCCAGCAGCAAAAAGGTCGGGGACGTTCCGGACGAGCAGTACTTC. This rearrangement joins TRBV7-8 to TRBJ2-7; D is possibly TRBD1 or TRBD2 (5 bases each). The V gene's germline CDR1 is SGHVS and CDR2 FQNEAQ. The CDR3 is 16 residues long. Deletions cut 5 bases from V and 5 bases from J, with 22 bases between.

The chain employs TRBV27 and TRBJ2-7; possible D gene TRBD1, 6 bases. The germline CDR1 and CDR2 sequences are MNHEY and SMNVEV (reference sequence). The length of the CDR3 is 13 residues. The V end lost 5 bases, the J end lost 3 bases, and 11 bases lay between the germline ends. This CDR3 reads CASSPTGYYEQYF. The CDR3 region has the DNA TGTGCCAGCAGTCCAACAGGGTACTACGAGCAGTACTTC.

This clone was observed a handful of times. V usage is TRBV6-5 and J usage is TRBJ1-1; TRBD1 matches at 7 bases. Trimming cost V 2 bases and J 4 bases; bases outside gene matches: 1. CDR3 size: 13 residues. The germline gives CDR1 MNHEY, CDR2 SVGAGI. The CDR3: CASSYRGRTEAFF. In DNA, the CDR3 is TGTGCCAGCAGTTACAGGGGGCGCACTGAAGCTTTCTTT.

CDR3 in DNA: TGTGCCAGCAGCGCCTCCGGGACAGCCTATGGCTACACCTTC. Translated, it gives CASSASGTAYGYTF. The chain links TRBV9 to TRBJ1-2; TRBD1 agrees at 7 bases. With 3 bases clipped from V and 4 bases from J, the junction kept 6 bases outside the gene matches. The CDR3 sequence is 14 residues long. The germline V gene has CDR1 SGDLS and CDR2 YYNGEE.

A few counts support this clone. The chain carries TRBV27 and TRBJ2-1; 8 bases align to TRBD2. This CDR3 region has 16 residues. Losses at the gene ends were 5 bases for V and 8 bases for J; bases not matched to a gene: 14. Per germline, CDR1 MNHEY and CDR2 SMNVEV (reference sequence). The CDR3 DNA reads TGTGCCAGCAGTACAAAACTAGCGGCCAGATGGGATGAGCAGTTCTTC. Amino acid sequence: CASSTKLAARWDEQFF.

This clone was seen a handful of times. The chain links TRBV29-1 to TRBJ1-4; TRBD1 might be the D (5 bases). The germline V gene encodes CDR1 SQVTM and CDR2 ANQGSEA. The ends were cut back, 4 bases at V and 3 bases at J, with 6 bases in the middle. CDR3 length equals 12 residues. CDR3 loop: CSVGGANEKLFF. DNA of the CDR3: TGCAGCGTTGGAGGGGCTAATGAAAAACTGTTTTTT.

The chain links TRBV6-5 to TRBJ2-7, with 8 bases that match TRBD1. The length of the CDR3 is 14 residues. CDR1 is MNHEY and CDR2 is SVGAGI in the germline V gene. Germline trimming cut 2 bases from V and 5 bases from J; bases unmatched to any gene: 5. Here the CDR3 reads CASSYLTGDDEQYF. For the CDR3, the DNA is TGTGCCAGCAGTTACCTGACAGGGGATGACGAGCAGTACTTC.

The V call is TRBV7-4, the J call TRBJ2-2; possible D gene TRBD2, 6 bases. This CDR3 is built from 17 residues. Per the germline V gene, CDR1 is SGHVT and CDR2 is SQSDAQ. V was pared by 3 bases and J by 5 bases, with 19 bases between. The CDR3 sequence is CASSLGVGGWATGELFF. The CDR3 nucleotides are TGTGCCAGCAGCTTGGGGGTCGGAGGGTGGGCAACCGGGGAGCTGTTTTTT. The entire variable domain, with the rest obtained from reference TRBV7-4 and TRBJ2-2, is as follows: GAGVSQSPRYKVAKRGRDVALRCDSISGHVTLYWYRQTLGQGSEVLTYSQSDAQRDKSGRPSGRFSAERPERSVSTLKIQRTEQGDSAVYLCASSLGVGGWATGELFFGEGSRLTVL.

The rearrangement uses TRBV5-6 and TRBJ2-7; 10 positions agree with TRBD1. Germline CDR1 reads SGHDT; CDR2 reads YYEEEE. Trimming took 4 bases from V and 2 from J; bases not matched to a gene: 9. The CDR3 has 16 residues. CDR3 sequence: CASSGPTGTGAYEQYF. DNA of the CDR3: TGTGCCAGCAGCGGCCCAACTGGGACAGGGGCCTACGAGCAGTACTTC.

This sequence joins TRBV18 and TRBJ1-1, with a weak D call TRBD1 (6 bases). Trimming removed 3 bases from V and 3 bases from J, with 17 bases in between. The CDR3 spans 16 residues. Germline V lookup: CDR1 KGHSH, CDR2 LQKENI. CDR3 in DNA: TGTGCCAGCTCACCCACTGGGGGGCTGGTAGACACTGAAGCTTTCTTT. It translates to CASSPTGGLVDTEAFF.

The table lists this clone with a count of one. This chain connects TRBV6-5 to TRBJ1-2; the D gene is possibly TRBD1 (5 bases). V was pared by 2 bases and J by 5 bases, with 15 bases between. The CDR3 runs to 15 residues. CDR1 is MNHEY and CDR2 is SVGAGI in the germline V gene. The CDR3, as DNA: TGTGCCAGCAGTTACCGGGAGGGACTACTATATGGCTACACCTTC. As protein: CASSYREGLLYGYTF.

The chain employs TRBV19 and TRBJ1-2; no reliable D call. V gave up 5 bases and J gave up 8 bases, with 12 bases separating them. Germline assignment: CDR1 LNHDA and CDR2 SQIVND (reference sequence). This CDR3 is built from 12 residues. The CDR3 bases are TGTGCCAGTAGTGAGGTGACCCGCGGCTACACCTTC. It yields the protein CASSEVTRGYTF.

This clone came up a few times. The CDR3, as DNA: TGCGCCAGCAGCCAACCGGGACAGGGACTTGGCTACACCTTC. Its protein product is CASSQPGQGLGYTF. This chain joins TRBV4-1 and TRBJ1-2; TRBD1 aligns across 9 bases. The CDR3 is made up of 14 amino acids. From germline, CDR1 is MGHRA and CDR2 YSYEKL. Trimming removed 2 bases from V and 7 bases from J; junction bases left unmatched: 5.

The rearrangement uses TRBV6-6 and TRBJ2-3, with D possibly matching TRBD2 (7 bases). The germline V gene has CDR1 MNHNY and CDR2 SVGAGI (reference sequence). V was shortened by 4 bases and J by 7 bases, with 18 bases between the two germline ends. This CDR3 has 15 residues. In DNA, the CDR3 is TGTGCCAGCAGTTCCCCTGGGAGGGGGGCGAATACGCAGTATTTT. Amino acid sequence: CASSSPGRGANTQYF.